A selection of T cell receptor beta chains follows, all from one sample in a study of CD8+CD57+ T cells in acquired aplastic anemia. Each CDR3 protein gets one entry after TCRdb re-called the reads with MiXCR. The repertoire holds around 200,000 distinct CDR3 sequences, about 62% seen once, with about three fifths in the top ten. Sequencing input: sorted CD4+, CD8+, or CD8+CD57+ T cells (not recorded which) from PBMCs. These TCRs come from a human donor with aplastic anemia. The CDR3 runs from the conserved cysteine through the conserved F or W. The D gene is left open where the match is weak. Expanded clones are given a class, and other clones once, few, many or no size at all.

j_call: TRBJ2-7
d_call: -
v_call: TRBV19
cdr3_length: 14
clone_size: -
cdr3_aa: CASTPGGTANEQYF
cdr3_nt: TGTGCCAGTACCCCGGGGGGGACAGCAAACGAGCAGTACTTC

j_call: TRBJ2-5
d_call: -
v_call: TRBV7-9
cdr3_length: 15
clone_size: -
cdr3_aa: CASSLTGSLKETQYF
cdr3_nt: TGTGCCAGCAGCTTAACAGGGAGCCTTAAAGAGACCCAGTACTTC

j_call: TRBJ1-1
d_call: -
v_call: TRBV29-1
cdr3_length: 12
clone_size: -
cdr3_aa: CSVEMVNTEAFF
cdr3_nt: TGCAGCGTTGAAATGGTGAACACTGAAGCTTTCTTT

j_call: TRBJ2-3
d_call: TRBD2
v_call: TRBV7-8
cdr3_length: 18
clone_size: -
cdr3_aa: CASSLGFGGAGGTDTQYF
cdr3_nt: TGTGCCAGCAGCTTAGGATTTGGCGGAGCGGGAGGTACAGATACGCAGTATTTT

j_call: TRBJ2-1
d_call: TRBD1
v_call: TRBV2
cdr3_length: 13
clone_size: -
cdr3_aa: CASKQGSYNEQFF
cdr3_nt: TGTGCCAGCAAACAGGGGTCCTACAATGAGCAGTTCTTC

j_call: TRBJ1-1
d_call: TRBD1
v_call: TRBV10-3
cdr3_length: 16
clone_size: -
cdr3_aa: CAISQQGRWGNTEAFF
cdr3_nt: TGTGCCATCAGTCAACAGGGGAGGTGGGGGAACACTGAAGCTTTCTTT

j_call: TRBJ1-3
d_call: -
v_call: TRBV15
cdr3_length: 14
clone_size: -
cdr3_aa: CATSRGPLGKTIYF
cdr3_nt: TGTGCCACCAGCAGAGGCCCTTTAGGGAAAACCATATATTTT

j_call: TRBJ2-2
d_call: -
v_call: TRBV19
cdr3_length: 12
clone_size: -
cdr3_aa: CASSIGTGELFF
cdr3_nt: TGTGCCAGTAGTATTGGCACCGGGGAGCTGTTTTTT

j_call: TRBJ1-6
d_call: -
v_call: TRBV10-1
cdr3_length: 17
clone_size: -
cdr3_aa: CASSAPREGRHNSPLHF
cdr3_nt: TGCGCCAGCAGTGCACCCCGGGAGGGGCGACATAATTCACCCCTCCACTTT

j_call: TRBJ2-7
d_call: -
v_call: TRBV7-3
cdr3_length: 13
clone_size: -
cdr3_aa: CASSPDSPESRYF
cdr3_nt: TGTGCCAGCTCACCGGACTCGCCGGAGTCCCGATACTTC

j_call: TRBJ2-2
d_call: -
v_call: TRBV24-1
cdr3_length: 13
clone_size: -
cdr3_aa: CATSEYFDGELFF
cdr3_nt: TGTGCCACCAGTGAGTACTTCGACGGGGAGCTGTTTTTT

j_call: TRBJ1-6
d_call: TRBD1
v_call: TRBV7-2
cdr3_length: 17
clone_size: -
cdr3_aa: CASSLGTGSSRWSPLHF
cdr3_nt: TGTGCCAGCAGCTTAGGGACAGGGAGTAGTCGTTGGTCACCCCTCCACTTT

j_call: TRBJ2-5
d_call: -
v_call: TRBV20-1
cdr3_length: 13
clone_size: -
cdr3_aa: CSAPVLGGQTQYF
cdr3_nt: TGCAGTGCCCCAGTTCTAGGGGGACAGACCCAGTACTTC

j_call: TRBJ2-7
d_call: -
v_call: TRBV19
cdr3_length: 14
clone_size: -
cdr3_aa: CASSDNPSSYEQYF
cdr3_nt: TGTGCCAGTAGTGATAACCCGAGCTCCTACGAGCAGTACTTC

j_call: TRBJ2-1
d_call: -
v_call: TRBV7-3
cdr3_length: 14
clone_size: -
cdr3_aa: CASSSTGSYNEQFF
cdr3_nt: TGTGCCAGCAGCTCGACTGGCTCCTACAATGAGCAGTTCTTC

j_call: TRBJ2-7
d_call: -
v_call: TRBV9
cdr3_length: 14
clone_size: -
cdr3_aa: CASSLGPQTYEQYF
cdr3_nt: TGTGCCAGCAGCTTGGGACCCCAGACCTACGAGCAGTACTTC

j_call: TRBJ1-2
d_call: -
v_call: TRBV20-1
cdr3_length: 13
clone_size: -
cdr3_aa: CSAMSQEFYGYTF
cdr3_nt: TGCAGTGCTATGTCACAGGAGTTCTATGGCTACACCTTC

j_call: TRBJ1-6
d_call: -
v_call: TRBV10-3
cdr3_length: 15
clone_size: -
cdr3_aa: CAISESGGQDPPLHF
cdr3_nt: TGTGCCATCAGTGAGTCGGGGGGGCAGGACCCACCCCTCCACTTT

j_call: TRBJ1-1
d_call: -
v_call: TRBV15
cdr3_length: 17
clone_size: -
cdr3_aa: CATSRDEVWASPTEAFF
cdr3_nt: TGTGCCACCAGCAGAGATGAGGTCTGGGCGTCGCCGACTGAAGCTTTCTTT

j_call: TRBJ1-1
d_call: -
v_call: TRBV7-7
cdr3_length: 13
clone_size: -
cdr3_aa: CASSFNMNTEAFF
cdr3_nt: TGTGCCAGCAGCTTCAACATGAACACTGAAGCTTTCTTT

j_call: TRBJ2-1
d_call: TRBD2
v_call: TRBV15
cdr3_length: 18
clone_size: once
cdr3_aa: CATSGRTSGRPLHNEQFF
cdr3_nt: TGTGCCACCAGCGGTAGGACTAGCGGCCGCCCATTACACAATGAGCAGTTCTTC

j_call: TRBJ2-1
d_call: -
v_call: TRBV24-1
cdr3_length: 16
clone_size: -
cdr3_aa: CATSDPLSDRAYEQFF
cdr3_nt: TGTGCCACCAGTGATCCACTGAGTGACAGAGCCTACGAGCAGTTCTTC

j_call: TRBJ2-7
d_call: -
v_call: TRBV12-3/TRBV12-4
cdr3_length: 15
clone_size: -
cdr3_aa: CARSPQNRDLYEQYF
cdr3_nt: TGTGCCAGAAGTCCCCAGAACAGGGACCTCTACGAGCAGTACTTC

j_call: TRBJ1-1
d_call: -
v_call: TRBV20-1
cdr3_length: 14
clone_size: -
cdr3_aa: CSARDGIARGVAFF
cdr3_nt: TGCAGTGCTAGAGATGGTATCGCGCGCGGCGTAGCTTTCTTT

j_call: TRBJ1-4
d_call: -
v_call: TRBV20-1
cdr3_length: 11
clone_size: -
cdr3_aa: CSANRAPELFF
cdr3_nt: TGCAGTGCGAACCGGGCGCCGGAACTGTTTTTT

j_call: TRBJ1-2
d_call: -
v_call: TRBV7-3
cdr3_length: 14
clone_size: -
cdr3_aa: CASSLGVSNYGYTF
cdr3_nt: TGTGCCAGCAGCTTAGGGGTATCTAACTATGGCTACACCTTC

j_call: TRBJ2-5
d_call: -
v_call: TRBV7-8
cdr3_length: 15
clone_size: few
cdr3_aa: CASSLSDLNQETQYF
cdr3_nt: TGTGCCAGCAGCTTATCGGACTTAAACCAAGAGACCCAGTACTTC

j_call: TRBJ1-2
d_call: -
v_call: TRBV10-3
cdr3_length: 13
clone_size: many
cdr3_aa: CAISESTAYGYTF
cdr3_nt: TGTGCCATCAGTGAGTCGACAGCATATGGCTACACCTTC

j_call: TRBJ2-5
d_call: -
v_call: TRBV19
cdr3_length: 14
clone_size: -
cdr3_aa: CATGTGQHQETQYF
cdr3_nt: TGTGCCACCGGAACCGGACAGCACCAAGAGACCCAGTACTTC

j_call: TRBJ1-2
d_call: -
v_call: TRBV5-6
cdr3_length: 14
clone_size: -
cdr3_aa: CASSFLPAFGGYTF
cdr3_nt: TGTGCCAGCAGCTTCCTCCCCGCGTTTGGCGGCTACACCTTC

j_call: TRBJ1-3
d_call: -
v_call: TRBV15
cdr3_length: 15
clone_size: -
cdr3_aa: CATSRDLASGNTIYF
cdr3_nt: TGTGCCACCAGCAGAGATTTGGCCTCTGGAAACACCATATATTTT

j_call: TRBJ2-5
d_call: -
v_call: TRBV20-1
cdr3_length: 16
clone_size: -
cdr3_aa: CSAGERWQGGQETQYF
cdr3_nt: TGCAGTGCTGGGGAGAGGTGGCAGGGAGGACAAGAGACCCAGTACTTC

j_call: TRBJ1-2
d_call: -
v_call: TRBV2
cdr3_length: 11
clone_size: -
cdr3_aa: CASTGGQGYTF
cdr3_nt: TGTGCCAGCACCGGGGGGCAGGGCTACACCTTC

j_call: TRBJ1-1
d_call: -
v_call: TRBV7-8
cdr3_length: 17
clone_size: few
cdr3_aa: CASSFGRREGIGTEAFF
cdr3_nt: TGTGCCAGCAGCTTTGGACGGAGGGAGGGAATTGGCACTGAAGCTTTCTTT

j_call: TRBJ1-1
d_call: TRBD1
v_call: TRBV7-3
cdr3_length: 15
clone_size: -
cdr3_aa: CASSPYRDRDTEAFF
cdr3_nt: TGTGCCAGCAGCCCGTACCGGGACAGGGACACTGAAGCTTTCTTT

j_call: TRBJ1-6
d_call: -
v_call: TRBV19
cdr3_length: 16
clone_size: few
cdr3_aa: CASSGTRVNYNSPLHF
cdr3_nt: TGTGCCAGTAGTGGTACCAGGGTGAACTATAATTCACCCCTCCACTTT

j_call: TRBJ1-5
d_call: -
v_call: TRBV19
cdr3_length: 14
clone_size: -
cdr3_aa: CASAYSFGNQPRHF
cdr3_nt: TGTGCCAGCGCTTACAGCTTCGGCAATCAGCCCCGGCATTTT

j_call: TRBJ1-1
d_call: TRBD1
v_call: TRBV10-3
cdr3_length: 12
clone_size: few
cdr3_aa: CAINDRDTEAFF
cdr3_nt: TGTGCCATCAACGACAGGGACACTGAAGCTTTCTTT

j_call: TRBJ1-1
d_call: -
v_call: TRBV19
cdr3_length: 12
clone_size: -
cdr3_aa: CASSIGGVEAFF
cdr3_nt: TGTGCCAGTAGTATAGGAGGCGTTGAAGCTTTCTTT

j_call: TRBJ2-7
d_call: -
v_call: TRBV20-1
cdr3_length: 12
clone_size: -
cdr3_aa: CSATAPTYEQYF
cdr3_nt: TGCAGTGCTACCGCTCCGACCTACGAGCAGTACTTC

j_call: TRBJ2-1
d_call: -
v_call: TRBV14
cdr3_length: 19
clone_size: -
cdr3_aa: CASSQDKSLRLPLGNEQFF
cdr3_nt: TGTGCCAGCAGCCAGGACAAGAGTCTTAGACTTCCCCTGGGAAATGAGCAGTTCTTC

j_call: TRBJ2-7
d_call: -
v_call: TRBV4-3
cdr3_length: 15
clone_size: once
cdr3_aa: CASSQSPLLSYEQYF
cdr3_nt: TGCGCCAGCAGCCAAAGCCCTCTTCTCTCCTACGAGCAGTACTTC

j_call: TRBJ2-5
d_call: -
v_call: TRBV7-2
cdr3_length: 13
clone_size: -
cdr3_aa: CASSLVNRRTQYF
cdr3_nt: TGTGCCAGCAGCTTAGTAAACCGGCGGACCCAGTACTTC

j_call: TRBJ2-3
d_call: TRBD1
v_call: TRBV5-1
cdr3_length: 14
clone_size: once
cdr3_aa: CASRTGQGSDTQYF
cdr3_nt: TGCGCCAGCAGAACGGGACAGGGGTCAGATACGCAGTATTTT

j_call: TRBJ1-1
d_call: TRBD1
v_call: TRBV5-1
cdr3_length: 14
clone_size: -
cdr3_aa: CASTPGGPNTEAFF
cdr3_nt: TGCGCCAGCACTCCAGGGGGCCCGAACACTGAAGCTTTCTTT

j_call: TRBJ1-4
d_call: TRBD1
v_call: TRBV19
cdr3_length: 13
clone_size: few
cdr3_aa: CASAGTGSEKLFF
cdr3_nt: TGTGCCAGTGCTGGGACAGGGAGTGAAAAACTGTTTTTT

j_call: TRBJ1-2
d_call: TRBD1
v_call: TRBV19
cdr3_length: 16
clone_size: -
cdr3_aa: CASSPGGGQGARGYTF
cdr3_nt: TGTGCCAGTAGCCCGGGGGGGGGACAGGGGGCAAGGGGCTACACCTTC

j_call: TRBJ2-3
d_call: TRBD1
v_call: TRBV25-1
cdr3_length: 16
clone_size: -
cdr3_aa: CASSARTGEGTDTQYF
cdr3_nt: TGTGCCAGCAGTGCTAGGACAGGGGAGGGCACAGATACGCAGTATTTT

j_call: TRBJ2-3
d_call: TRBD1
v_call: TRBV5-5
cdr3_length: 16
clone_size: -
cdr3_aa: CASGPTGVFGTDTQYF
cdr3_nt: TGTGCCAGCGGACCGACAGGGGTTTTTGGCACAGATACGCAGTATTTT

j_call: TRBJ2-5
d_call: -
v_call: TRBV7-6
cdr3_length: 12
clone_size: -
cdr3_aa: CASSLKGQAQYF
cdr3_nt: TGTGCCAGCAGCTTAAAGGGGCAGGCCCAGTACTTC

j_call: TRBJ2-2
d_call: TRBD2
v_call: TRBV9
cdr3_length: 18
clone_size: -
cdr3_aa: CASSVVDSGSANTGELFF
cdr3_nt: TGTGCCAGCAGCGTAGTCGATAGCGGGAGCGCGAACACCGGGGAGCTGTTTTTT